Shown below are 10 T cell receptor beta chains from a single sample sequenced in a study of blood T cell repertoires in COVID-19. Profiling relied on immunoSEQ multiplex PCR, and the TCRdb table lists in-frame clones only, not all of them. The sample carries approximately 250,000 clones, about 91% recorded once. The sequenced sample consisted of PBMCs or T cells enriched from blood (not recorded which). All receptors come from a woman aged 40 to 49 with acute COVID-19.

The gene calls are TRBV2 and TRBJ2-1; D is perhaps TRBD2 (6 bases). The V and J ends lost 7 bases and 0 bases respectively, with 13 bases between them. CDR3 size: 15 residues. In germline, CDR1 is SNHLY, CDR2 FYNNEI. Written as DNA, the CDR3 is TGTGCCAGCAAAACTAGCCTCAGCTCCTACAATGAGCAGTTCTTC. Its translation is CASKTSLSSYNEQFF.

The V gene is TRBV25-1, the J gene TRBJ1-1, with TRBD1 identical over 7 bases. V gave up 3 bases and J gave up 1 base; unmatched junction bases: 8. Germline V lookup: CDR1 MGHDK, CDR2 SYGVNS. The CDR3 is 16 residues long. CDR3 sequence reads: CASSEEQGMWNTEAFF. In nucleotides, the CDR3 is TGTGCCAGCAGTGAGGAACAGGGGATGTGGAACACTGAAGCTTTCTTT.

The chain joins TRBV28 to TRBJ1-2; 7 bases are a match to TRBD1. The CDR3 is made up of 16 amino acids. CDR1 and CDR2 (germline): MDHEN, SYDVKM. V shed 2 bases and J 4 bases; nucleotides not matched to a gene: 10. The chain's CDR3 is CASSLGGGAIIYGYTF. Written as DNA, the CDR3 is TGTGCCAGCAGTTTAGGAGGGGGCGCGATTATCTATGGCTACACCTTC.

The chain joins TRBV7-3 to TRBJ1-1, with a weak D call TRBD1 (6 bases). The CDR3 has 13 residues. Trimming left V 2 bases short and J 5 bases short, with 9 bases between. The germline gives CDR1 SGHTA, CDR2 FQGTGA. In nucleotides, the CDR3 is TGTGCCAGCAGCTTACAACAGGGAACTGAAGCTTTCTTT. Translating it yields CASSLQQGTEAFF.

The CDR3 DNA follows: TGTGCCAGCAGGGGACATAACACAGATACGCAGTATTTT. Encoded protein: CASRGHNTDTQYF. The chain employs TRBV27 and TRBJ2-3; maybe TRBD1 (6 bases). The CDR3 runs 13 residues. The V gene's germline CDR1 is MNHEY and CDR2 SMNVEV (reference sequence). V was pared by 6 bases and J by 2 bases, with 9 bases between.

The chain links TRBV5-1 to TRBJ1-1, with D possibly TRBD1 on 6 matching bases. Germline lookup yields CDR1 SGHRS and CDR2 YFSETQ. Trimming removed 0 bases from V and 7 bases from J, with 10 bases in between. The CDR3 runs to 13 residues. The CDR3 loop reads CASSLGTDNEAFF. In DNA, the CDR3 is TGCGCCAGCAGCTTGGGGACAGATAATGAAGCTTTCTTT.

Comments on this clone: The same CDR3 arises from other DNA sequences in this sample as well. The CDR3 protein is CASSYGGSSYNEQFF. In DNA form, the CDR3 reads TGTGCCAGCAGTTACGGCGGGAGCTCCTACAATGAGCAGTTCTTC. The chain couples TRBV6-5 to TRBJ2-1; 7 positions match TRBD2. Germline values: CDR1 MNHEY, CDR2 SVGAGI. This CDR3 region has 15 residues. V lost 2 bases to trimming and J lost 0 bases; unmatched junction nucleotides: 1.

The count of this clone is one. The chain combines TRBV9 with TRBJ2-3, with no clear D. Deletions cut 0 bases from V and 5 bases from J, with 4 bases between. This CDR3 is 12 amino acids long. Germline V CDR1 and CDR2: SGDLS, YYNGEE. The CDR3 nucleotides read TGTGCCAGCAGCGTAGGTAAAGATACGCAGTATTTT. This sequence encodes CASSVGKDTQYF.

The genes are TRBV5-1 and TRBJ2-5, with 11 bases matching TRBD1. This CDR3 has 15 amino acids. CDR1 SGHRS and CDR2 YFSETQ come from the germline V gene. Trimming at V came to 3 bases and at J to 1 base, leaving 2 bases not matched to a gene. The CDR3 DNA reads TGCGCCAGCAGCTGGGGGACAGGGGGCCAAGAGACCCAGTACTTC. It specifies CASSWGTGGQETQYF.

The CDR3 spells CASTPGTGPLGYTF. Written as DNA, the CDR3 is TGTGCCAGCACCCCCGGGACAGGGCCTCTCGGCTACACCTTC. The chain has TRBV9 and TRBJ1-2; the match to TRBD1 covers 9 bases. Per germline, CDR1 SGDLS and CDR2 YYNGEE. V shed 6 bases, J shed 8 bases, and the junction held 11 bases outside the gene matches. The CDR3 is 14 amino acids.